The 16 T cell receptor beta chains below all came from one sample that was sequenced in a study of cytomegalovirus exposure and HLA in healthy donors. Clones were sequenced by immunoSEQ multiplex PCR, and TCRdb holds only the in-frame ones, with some missing. The sample lists approximately 65,000 clones, about 91% occurring once. Sequenced sample: PBMCs. The receptors shown here come from a man between 18 and 35 years old in good health and CMV-seropositive.

V usage is TRBV19 and J usage is TRBJ2-3, with 9 bases identical to TRBD1. The CDR3 is 15 residues long. V dropped 5 bases and J dropped 6; count of bases not matched to a gene: 9. Germline V gene lookup returns CDR1 LNHDA and CDR2 SQIVND (reference sequence). In DNA form, the CDR3 reads TGTGCCAGTAGTCAATCGGGACAGGGCCGTGATACGCAGTATTTT. Amino acid sequence: CASSQSGQGRDTQYF. The entire variable domain, with the rest obtained from reference TRBV19 and TRBJ2-3, is as follows: DGGITQSPKYLFRKEGQNVTLSCEQNLNHDAMYWYRQDPGQGLRLIYYSQIVNDFQKGDIAEGYSVSREKKESFPLTVTSAQKNPTAFYLCASSQSGQGRDTQYFGPGTRLTVL.

The chain combines TRBV19 with TRBJ2-3; 9 bases align to TRBD2. The CDR3 is 15 amino acids. V dropped 7 bases and J dropped 2; count of bases not matched to a gene: 7. Germline assignment: CDR1 LNHDA and CDR2 SQIVND (reference sequence). The CDR3 sequence: CASTLAGSPTDTQYF. DNA of the CDR3: TGTGCCAGTACTCTAGCGGGGAGCCCCACAGATACGCAGTATTTT.

This sequence joins TRBV27 and TRBJ1-4; TRBD1 matches at 9 bases. Trimming removed 2 bases from V and 6 bases from J; junction bases left unmatched: 4. Germline V CDR1 and CDR2: MNHEY, SMNVEV (reference sequence). There are 15 residues in the CDR3. The CDR3 loop reads CASSLSWTGDEKLFF. The CDR3 DNA follows: TGTGCCAGCAGTTTAAGTTGGACAGGGGATGAAAAACTGTTTTTT.

The rearrangement uses TRBV5-4 and TRBJ1-2, with D unclear. Germline CDR1 SGHNT, CDR2 YYREEE (reference sequence). The CDR3 contains 14 residues. V was pared by 0 bases and J by 4 bases, with 10 bases between. The CDR3 nucleotides read TGTGCCAGCAGCTTGGCGGGATTCAGCTATGGCTACACCTTC. Translation gives CASSLAGFSYGYTF.

V gene TRBV5-1 combines with J gene TRBJ2-7; TRBD2 might be the D (6 bases). The CDR3 is 15 amino acids. V was clipped by 0 bases and J by 7 bases, with 17 bases between them. Germline V gene lookup returns CDR1 SGHRS and CDR2 YFSETQ. CDR3 region: CASSLELQTRREQYF. Here the CDR3 DNA reads TGCGCCAGCAGCTTGGAGCTCCAGACTAGGAGGGAGCAGTACTTC.

The CDR3 nucleotides read TGTGCCAGCAGCGTTAGCGGGACTAGCACAGATACGCAGTATTTT. It yields the protein CASSVSGTSTDTQYF. The chain employs TRBV9 and TRBJ2-3, with TRBD2 identical over 8 bases. The V gene end was trimmed by 2 bases and the J gene end by 0 bases; junction bases not matched to a gene: 2. The germline V gene encodes CDR1 SGDLS and CDR2 YYNGEE. The CDR3 is 15 amino acids.

V and J are TRBV5-5 and TRBJ2-5, with 9 bases aligning to TRBD2. CDR1 and CDR2 (germline): SGHKS, YYEKEE (reference sequence). V lost 6 bases and J lost 5; bases outside the gene matches: 14. The CDR3 length is 16 residues. In DNA form, the CDR3 reads TGTGCCAGCAACGTCGGCGGGAGGGTCCTGGAGGAGACCCAGTACTTC. This sequence encodes CASNVGGRVLEETQYF. Full variable domain (remainder filled in from reference TRBV5-5 and TRBJ2-5): DAGVTQSPTHLIKTRGQQVTLRCSPISGHKSVSWYQQVLGQGPQFIFQYYEKEERGRGNFPDRFSARQFPNYSSELNVNALLLGDSALYLCASNVGGRVLEETQYFGPGTRLLVL.

The V gene is TRBV4-1, the J gene TRBJ1-5; TRBD1 might be the D (6 bases). Deletions cut 3 bases from V and 7 bases from J, with 16 bases between. Germline lookup yields CDR1 MGHRA and CDR2 YSYEKL. The CDR3 loop spans 15 amino acids. The CDR3 DNA reads TGCGCCAGCAGCCAGGCGTCGACAGGCCTCCAGCCCCAGCATTTT. It codes for CASSQASTGLQPQHF.

This clone has just one count. The chain employs TRBV2 and TRBJ2-1, with D possibly matching TRBD2 (6 bases). Germline V CDR1 and CDR2: SNHLY, FYNNEI. The ends were cut back, 7 bases at V and 8 bases at J, with 15 bases in the middle. This CDR3 comprises 13 residues. The CDR3 is CASMPVRDDEQFF. As DNA, the CDR3 is TGTGCCAGCATGCCCGTGCGGGACGATGAGCAGTTCTTC.

The chain has TRBV19 and TRBJ2-2; 9 nucleotides match TRBD1. Germline values: CDR1 LNHDA, CDR2 SQIVND (reference sequence). V was pared by 11 bases and J by 6 bases, with 7 bases of the junction left unmatched. There are 13 residues in the CDR3. Here the CDR3 reads CASGQGLAGELFF. CDR3 DNA sequence: TGTGCCTCCGGACAGGGGCTGGCCGGGGAGCTGTTTTTT.

CDR3 region: CAWSVSVATNEKLFF. CDR3 bases: TGTGCCTGGAGTGTATCGGTCGCAACTAATGAAAAACTGTTTTTT. V usage is TRBV30 and J usage is TRBJ1-4; D unclear. Germline values: CDR1 GTSNPN, CDR2 SVGIG (reference sequence). This CDR3 region has 15 residues. The V end was cut by 0 bases, the J end by 0 bases, with 8 bases between. The full variable domain, with the rest looked up from reference TRBV30 and TRBJ1-4, is SQTIHQWPATLVQPVGSPLSLECTVEGTSNPNLYWYRQAAGRGLQLLFYSVGIGQISSEVPQNLSASRPQDRQFILSSKKLLLSDSGFYLCAWSVSVATNEKLFFGSGTQLSVL.

V is TRBV28 and J is TRBJ1-4; TRBD1 is a possible D gene (6 bases). This CDR3 spans 18 amino acids. Germline CDR1 is MDHEN and CDR2 is SYDVKM. V shed 4 bases and J shed 15 bases, with 33 bases lying between them. CDR3 protein: CASSSPAGTQGKGGILFF. The CDR3, as DNA: TGTGCCAGCAGTTCGCCAGCAGGAACCCAGGGGAAGGGGGGGATATTGTTTTTT.

V gene TRBV6-1 combines with J gene TRBJ1-5; 11 bases are shared with TRBD1. This CDR3 contains 15 residues. Looked up from germline, CDR1 is MNHNS and CDR2 is SASEGT. V shed 6 bases, J shed 2 bases, and the junction held 3 bases outside the gene matches. CDR3 sequence (DNA): TGTGCCAGCAGGCCGGGACAGGGGGGCAATCAGCCCCAGCATTTT. This codes for CASRPGQGGNQPQHF.

The rearrangement joins TRBV27 to TRBJ2-7; 13 bases align to TRBD2. Germline V gene lookup returns CDR1 MNHEY and CDR2 SMNVEV (reference sequence). This CDR3 is built from 14 residues. Unmatched junction bases numbered 0, after V lost 3 bases and J lost 4 bases. CDR3 in DNA: TGTGCCAGCAGTTTGACTAGCGGGAGGTACGAGCAGTACTTC. It translates to CASSLTSGRYEQYF.

The chain uses TRBV2 and TRBJ2-1, with a weak D call TRBD1 (6 bases). Germline V gene data show CDR1 as SNHLY and CDR2 as FYNNEI. The CDR3 is 17 residues long. Trimming pared 8 bases from V and 9 bases from J, leaving 29 bases between. CDR3 bases: TGTGCCAGCGGGACGCAACAGGGAAAGAGCAATAGTCTTGAGCAGTTCTTC. Protein: CASGTQQGKSNSLEQFF.

The rearrangement joins TRBV6-5 to TRBJ2-7; a weak D match, TRBD1 (5 bases). The germline gives CDR1 MNHEY, CDR2 SVGAGI. Trimming cost V 2 bases and J 2 bases, with 13 bases left between them. The CDR3 spans 15 residues. The CDR3 nucleotides read TGTGCCAGCAGTTACCGTACAGGTTCTACCTACGAGCAGTACTTC. This codes for CASSYRTGSTYEQYF.